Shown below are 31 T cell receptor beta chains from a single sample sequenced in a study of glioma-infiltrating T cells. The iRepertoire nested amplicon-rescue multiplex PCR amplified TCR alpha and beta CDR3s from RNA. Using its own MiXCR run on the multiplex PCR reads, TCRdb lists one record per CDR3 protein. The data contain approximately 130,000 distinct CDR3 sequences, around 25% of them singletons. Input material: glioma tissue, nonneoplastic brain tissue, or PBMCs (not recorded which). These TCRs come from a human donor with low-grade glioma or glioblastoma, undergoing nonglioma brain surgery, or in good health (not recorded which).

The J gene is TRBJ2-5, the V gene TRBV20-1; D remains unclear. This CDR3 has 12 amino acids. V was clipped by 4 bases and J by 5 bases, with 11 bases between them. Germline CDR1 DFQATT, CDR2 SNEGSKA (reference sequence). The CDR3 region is CSANNMGETQYF. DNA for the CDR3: TGCAGTGCTAACAATATGGGGGAGACCCAGTACTTC.

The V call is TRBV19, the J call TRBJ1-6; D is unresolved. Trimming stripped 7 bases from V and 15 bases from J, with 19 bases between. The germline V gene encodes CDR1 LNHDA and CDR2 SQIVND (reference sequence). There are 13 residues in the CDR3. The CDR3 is CASTPRSSGRLHF. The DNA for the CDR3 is TGTGCCAGTACGCCTCGGTCGAGTGGCCGCCTCCACTTT.

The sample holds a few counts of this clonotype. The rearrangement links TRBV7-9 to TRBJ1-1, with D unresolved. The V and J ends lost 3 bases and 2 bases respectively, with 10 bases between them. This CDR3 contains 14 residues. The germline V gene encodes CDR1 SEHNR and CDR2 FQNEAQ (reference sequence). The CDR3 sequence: CASSLGAFNTEAFF. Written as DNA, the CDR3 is TGTGCCAGCAGCTTGGGTGCGTTTAACACTGAAGCTTTCTTT.

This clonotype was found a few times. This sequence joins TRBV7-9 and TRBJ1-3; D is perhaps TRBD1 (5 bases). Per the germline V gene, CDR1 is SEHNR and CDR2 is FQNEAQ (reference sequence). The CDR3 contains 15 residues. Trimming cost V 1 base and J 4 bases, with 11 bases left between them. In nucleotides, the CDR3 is TGTGCCAGCAGCTTAGTACAGGTCGAGGGAAACACCATATATTTT. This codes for CASSLVQVEGNTIYF.

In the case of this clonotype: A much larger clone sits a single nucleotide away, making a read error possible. CDR3 protein: CSVRTGEPPLHF. The CDR3 DNA is TGCAGTGTACGGACAGGGGAACCACCCCTCCACTTT. V is TRBV20-1 and J is TRBJ1-6, with 9 nucleotides matching TRBD1. V trimming: 7 bases; J trimming: 11 bases; junction bases outside the gene matches: 6. The CDR3 covers 12 residues. In germline, CDR1 is DFQATT, CDR2 SNEGSKA (reference sequence).

CDR3: CASSPNDQGLYSNEKLFF. As DNA, the CDR3 is TGTGCCAGCAGCCCCAATGACCAGGGCCTTTATTCTAATGAAAAACTGTTTTTT. The chain couples TRBV7-9 to TRBJ1-4; TRBD1 is a possible D gene (5 bases). From germline, CDR1 is SEHNR and CDR2 FQNEAQ (reference sequence). Trimming shortened V by 5 bases and J by 3 bases, and 22 bases separated the two germline ends. This CDR3 is 18 amino acids long.

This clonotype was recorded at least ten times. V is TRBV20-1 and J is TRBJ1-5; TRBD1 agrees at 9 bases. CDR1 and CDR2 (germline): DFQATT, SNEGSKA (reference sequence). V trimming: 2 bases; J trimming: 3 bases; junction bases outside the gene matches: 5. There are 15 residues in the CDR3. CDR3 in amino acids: CSARPQGAPNQPQHF. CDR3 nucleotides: TGCAGTGCTAGACCACAGGGGGCCCCCAATCAGCCCCAGCATTTT.

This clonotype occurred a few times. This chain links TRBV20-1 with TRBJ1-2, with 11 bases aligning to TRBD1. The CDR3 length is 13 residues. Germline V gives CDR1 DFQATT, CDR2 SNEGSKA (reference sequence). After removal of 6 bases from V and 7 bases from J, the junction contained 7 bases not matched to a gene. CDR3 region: CSATGQGGSGYTF. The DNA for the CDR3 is TGCAGTGCCACGGGACAGGGGGGTTCTGGCTACACCTTC.

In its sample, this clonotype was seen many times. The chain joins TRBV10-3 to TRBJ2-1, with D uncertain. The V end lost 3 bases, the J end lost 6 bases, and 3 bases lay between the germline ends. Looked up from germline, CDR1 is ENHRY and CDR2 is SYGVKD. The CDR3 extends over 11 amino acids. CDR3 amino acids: CAISETNEQFF. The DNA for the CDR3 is TGTGCCATCAGTGAAACCAATGAGCAGTTCTTC.

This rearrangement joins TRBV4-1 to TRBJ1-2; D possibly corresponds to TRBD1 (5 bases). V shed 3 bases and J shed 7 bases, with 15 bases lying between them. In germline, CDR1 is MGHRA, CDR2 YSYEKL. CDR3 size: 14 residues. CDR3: CASSQGGVRCGYTF. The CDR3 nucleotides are TGCGCCAGCAGCCAGGGAGGGGTCCGCTGTGGCTACACCTTC.

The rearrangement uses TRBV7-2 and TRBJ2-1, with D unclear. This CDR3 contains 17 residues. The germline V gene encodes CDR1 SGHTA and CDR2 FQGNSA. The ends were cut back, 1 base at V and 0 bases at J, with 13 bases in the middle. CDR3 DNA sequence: TGTGCCAGCAGCTTAGGAGCCCCGAGGAGCTCCTACAATGAGCAGTTCTTC. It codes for CASSLGAPRSSYNEQFF.

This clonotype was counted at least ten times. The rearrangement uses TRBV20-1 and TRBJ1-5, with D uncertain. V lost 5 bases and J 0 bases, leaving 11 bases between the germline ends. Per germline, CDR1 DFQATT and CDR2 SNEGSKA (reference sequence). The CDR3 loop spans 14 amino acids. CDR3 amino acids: CSAPGRYSNQPQHF. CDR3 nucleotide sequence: TGCAGTGCTCCCGGACGGTATAGCAATCAGCCCCAGCATTTT.

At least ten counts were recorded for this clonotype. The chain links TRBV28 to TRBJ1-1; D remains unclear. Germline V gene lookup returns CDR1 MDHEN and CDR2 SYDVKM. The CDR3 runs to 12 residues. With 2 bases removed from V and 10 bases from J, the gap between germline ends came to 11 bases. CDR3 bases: TGTGCCAGCAGTTTAACACCTTTAGTAGCTTTCTTT. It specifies CASSLTPLVAFF.

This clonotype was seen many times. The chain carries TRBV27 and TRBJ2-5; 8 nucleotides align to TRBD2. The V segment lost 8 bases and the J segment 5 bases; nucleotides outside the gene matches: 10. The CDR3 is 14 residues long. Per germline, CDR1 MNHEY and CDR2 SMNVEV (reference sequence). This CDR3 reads CASRAAGVGETQYF. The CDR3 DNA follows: TGTGCCAGCCGCGCAGCGGGGGTAGGTGAGACCCAGTACTTC.

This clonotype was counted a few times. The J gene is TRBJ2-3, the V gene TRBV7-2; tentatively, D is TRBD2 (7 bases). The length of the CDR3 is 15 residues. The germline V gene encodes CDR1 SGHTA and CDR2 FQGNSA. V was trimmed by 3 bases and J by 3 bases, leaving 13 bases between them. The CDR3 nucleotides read TGTGCCAGCAGCTTTCGCGGGGGCCGGACAGATACGCAGTATTTT. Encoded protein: CASSFRGGRTDTQYF.

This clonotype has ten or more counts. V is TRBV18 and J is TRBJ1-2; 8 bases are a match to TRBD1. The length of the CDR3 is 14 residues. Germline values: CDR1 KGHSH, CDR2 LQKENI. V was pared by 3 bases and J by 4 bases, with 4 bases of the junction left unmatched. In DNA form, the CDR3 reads TGTGCCAGCTCACCCGGACAGGGATTCTATGGCTACACCTTC. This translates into CASSPGQGFYGYTF.

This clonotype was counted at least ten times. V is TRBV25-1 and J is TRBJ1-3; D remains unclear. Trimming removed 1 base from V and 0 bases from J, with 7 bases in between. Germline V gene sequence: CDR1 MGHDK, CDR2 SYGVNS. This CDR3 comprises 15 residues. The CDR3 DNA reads TGTGCCAGCAGTGAATTTGGGTACTCTGGAAACACCATATATTTT. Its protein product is CASSEFGYSGNTIYF.

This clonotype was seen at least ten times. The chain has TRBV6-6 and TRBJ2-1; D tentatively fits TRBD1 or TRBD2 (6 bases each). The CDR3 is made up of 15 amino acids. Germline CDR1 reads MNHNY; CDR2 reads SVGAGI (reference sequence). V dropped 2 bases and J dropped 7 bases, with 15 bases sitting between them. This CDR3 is CASSYTPGALNEQFF. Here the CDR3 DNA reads TGTGCCAGCAGTTACACGCCGGGGGCATTAAATGAGCAGTTCTTC.

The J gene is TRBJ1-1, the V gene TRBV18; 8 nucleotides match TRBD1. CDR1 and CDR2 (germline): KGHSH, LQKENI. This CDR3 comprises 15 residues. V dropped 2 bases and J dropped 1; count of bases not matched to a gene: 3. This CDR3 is CASSPTGTGNTEAFF. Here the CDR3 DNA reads TGTGCCAGCTCACCAACCGGGACAGGGAACACTGAAGCTTTCTTT.

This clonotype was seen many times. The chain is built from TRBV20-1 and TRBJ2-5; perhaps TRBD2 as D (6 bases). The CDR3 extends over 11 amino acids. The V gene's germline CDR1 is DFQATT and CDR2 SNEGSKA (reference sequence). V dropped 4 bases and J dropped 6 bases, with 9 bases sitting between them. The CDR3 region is CSATGLQTQYF. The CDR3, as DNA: TGCAGTGCTACGGGACTGCAGACCCAGTACTTC.

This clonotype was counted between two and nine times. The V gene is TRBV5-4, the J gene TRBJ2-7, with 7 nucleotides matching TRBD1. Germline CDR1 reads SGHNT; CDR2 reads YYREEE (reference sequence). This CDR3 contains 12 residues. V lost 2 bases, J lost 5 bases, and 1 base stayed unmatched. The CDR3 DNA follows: TGTGCCAGCAGCTTAGACAGGGACGAGCAGTACGTC. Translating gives CASSLDRDEQYV.

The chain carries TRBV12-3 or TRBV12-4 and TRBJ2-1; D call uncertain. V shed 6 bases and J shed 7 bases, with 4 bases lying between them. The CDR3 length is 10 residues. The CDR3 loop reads CASSVNEQFF. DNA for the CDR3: TGTGCCAGCAGCGTTAATGAGCAGTTCTTC.

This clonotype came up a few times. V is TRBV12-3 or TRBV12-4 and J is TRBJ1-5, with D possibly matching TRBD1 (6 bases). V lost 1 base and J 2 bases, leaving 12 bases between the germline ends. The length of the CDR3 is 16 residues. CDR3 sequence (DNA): TGTGCCAGCAGTTTAGGGGGAGGGGGTGGCAATCAGCCCCAGCATTTT. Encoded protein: CASSLGGGGGNQPQHF.

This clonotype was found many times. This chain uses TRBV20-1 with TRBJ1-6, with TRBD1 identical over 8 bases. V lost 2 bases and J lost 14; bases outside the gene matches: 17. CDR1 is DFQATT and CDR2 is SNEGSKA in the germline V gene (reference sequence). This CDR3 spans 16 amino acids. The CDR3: CSARSHLPQGAYTLHF. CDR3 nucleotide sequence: TGCAGTGCTAGATCCCACCTCCCCCAGGGGGCATACACCCTCCACTTT.

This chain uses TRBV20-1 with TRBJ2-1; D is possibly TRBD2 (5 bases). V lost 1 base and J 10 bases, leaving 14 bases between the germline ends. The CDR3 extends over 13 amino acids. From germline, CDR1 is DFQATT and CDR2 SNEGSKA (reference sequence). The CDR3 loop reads CSARVPLREEQFF. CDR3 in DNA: TGCAGTGCTAGAGTTCCCTTGAGGGAAGAGCAGTTCTTC.

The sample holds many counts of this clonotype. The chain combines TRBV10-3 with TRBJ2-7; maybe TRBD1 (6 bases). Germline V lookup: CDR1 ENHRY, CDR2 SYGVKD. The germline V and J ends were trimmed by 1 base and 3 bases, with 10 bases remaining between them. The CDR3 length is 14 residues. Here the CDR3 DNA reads TGTGCCATCAGTGAGTTCAGGGGCGGCTACGAGCAGTACGTC. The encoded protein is CAISEFRGGYEQYV.

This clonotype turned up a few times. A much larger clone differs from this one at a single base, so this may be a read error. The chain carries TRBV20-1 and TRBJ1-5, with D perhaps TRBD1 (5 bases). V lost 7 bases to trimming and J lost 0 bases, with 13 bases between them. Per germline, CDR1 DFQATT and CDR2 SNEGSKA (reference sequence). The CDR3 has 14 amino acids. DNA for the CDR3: TGCAGTGTGCAGGGATCGAATAGCAATCAGCCCCAGCATTTT. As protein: CSVQGSNSNQPQHF.

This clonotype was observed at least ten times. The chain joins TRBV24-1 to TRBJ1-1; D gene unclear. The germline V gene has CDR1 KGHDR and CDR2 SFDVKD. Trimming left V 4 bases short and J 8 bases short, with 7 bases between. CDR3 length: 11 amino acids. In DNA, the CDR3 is TGTGCCACCAGTGACCGCGGGGAAGCTTTCTTT. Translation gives CATSDRGEAFF.

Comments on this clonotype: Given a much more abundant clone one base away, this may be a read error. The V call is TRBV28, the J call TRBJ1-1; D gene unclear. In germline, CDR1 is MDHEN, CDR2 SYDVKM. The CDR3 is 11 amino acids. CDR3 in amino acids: CASSLSGEASF. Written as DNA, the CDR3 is TGTGCCAGCAGTTTGAGCGGTGAAGCTTCCTTT. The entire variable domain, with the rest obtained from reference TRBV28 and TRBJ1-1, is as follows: DVKVTQSSRYLVKRTGEKVFLECVQDMDHENMFWYRQDPGLGLRLIYFSYDVKMKEKGDIPEGYSVSREKKERFSLILESASTNQTSMYLCASSLSGEASFGQGTRLTVV.

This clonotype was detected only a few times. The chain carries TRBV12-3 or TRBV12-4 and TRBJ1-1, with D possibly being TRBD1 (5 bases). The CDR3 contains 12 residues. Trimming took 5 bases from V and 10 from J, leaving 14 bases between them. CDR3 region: CASSRQSSGAFF. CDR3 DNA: TGTGCCAGCAGTCGACAGTCCTCGGGAGCTTTCTTT.

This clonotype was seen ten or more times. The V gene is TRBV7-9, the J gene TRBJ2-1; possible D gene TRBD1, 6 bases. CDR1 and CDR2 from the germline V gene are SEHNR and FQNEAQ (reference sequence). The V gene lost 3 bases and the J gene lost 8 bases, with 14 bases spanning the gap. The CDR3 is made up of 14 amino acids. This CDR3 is CASSLGTGRDEQFF. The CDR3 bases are TGTGCCAGCAGCTTGGGAACAGGGCGGGATGAGCAGTTCTTC.